This TCR beta chain was identified during a study of T-cell memory formation after mild COVID-19. As for the study in general: Largely donor-specific sequence clusters came from a couple of donors.

The authors produced TCR alpha and TCR beta cDNA libraries with sample barcodes and UMIs by 5'RACE using constant-segment primers. TCRdb fed the 5' RACE reads into MiXCR, producing one record per CDR3 protein. The sample gives about 500,000 distinct CDR3 sequences, roughly 22% of which show up once; roughly an eighth is in the top ten. In its sample, this clonotype was seen many times. Sequencing input: PBMCs or a T cell subset sorted from them (not recorded which). The clonotype was recovered from an adult woman who had mild COVID-19 (a few samples of this study predate the infection). Cell type and time point are not known.

For the CDR3, the DNA is TGTGCCAGCAGTTATAGCACCGGGGAGCTGTTTTTT. Amino acid sequence: CASSYSTGELFF. This sequence joins TRBV6-2 or TRBV6-3 and TRBJ2-2, with D hard to call. Germline V gene data show CDR1 as MNHEY and CDR2 as SVGEGT. V lost 3 bases, J lost 4 bases, and 3 bases lay in between. CDR3 length: 12 residues.